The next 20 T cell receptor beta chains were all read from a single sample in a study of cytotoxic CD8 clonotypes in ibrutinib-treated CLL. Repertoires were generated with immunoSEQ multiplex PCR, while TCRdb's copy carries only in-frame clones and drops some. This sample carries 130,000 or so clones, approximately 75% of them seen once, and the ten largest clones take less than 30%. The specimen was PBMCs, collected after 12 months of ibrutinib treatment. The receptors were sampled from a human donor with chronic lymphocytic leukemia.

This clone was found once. The CDR3 DNA sequence: TGTGCCACCAGCAGTTCCCGGTCAGAGACCCAGTACTTC. Protein sequence: CATSSSRSETQYF. The rearrangement joins TRBV15 to TRBJ2-5; D remains ambiguous. Germline V lookup: CDR1 LNHNV, CDR2 YYDKDF (reference sequence). This CDR3 is 13 amino acids long. V gave up 3 bases and J gave up 4 bases, with 9 bases separating them. Together with reference TRBV15 and TRBJ2-5, the CDR3 gives the full variable domain: DAMVIQNPRYQVTQFGKPVTLSCSQTLNHNVMYWYQQKSSQAPKLLFHYYDKDFNNEADTPDNFQSRRPNTSFCFLDIRSPGLGDTAMYLCATSSSRSETQYFGPGTRLLVL.

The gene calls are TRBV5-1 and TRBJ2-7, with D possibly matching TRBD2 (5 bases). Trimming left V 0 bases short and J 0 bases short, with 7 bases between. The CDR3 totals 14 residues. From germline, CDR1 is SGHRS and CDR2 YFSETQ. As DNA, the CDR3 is TGCGCCAGCAGCTTGGAAGGACTCTCCTACGAGCAGTACTTC. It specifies CASSLEGLSYEQYF.

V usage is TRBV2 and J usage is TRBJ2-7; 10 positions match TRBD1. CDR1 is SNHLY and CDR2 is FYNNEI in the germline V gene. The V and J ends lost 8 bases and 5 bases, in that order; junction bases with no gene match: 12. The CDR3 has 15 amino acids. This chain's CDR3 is CASLTPGGQGNEQYF. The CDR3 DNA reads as TGTGCCAGCCTCACACCCGGGGGACAGGGGAACGAGCAGTACTTC.

In DNA form, the CDR3 reads TGTGCCAGCAGTAGGGGGGTTCAGCCCCAGCATTTT. Translation gives CASSRGVQPQHF. The J gene is TRBJ1-5, the V gene TRBV2, with D tentatively TRBD1 (6 bases). V was clipped by 5 bases and J by 6 bases, with 8 bases between them. From germline, CDR1 is SNHLY and CDR2 FYNNEI. The CDR3 is made up of 12 amino acids.

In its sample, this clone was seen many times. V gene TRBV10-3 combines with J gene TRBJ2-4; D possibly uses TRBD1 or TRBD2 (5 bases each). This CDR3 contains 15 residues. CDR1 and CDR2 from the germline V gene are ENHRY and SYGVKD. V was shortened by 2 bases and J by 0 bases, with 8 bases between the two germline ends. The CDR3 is CAISEEGLAKNIQYF. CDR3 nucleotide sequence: TGTGCCATCAGTGAGGAGGGGCTAGCCAAAAACATTCAGTACTTC.

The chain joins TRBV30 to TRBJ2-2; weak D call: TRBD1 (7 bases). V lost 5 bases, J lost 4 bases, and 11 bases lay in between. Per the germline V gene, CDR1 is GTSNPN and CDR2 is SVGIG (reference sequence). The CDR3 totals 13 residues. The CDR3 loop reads CAWLQGGTGELFF. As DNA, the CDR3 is TGTGCCTGGCTTCAGGGGGGCACCGGGGAGCTGTTTTTT.

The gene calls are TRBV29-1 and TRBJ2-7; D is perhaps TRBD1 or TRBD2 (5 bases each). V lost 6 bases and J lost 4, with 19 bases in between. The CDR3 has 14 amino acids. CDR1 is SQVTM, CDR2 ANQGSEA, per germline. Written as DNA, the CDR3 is TGCAGCGTAGTCCCCGGGACCGATTTTTACGAGCAGTACTTC. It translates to CSVVPGTDFYEQYF.

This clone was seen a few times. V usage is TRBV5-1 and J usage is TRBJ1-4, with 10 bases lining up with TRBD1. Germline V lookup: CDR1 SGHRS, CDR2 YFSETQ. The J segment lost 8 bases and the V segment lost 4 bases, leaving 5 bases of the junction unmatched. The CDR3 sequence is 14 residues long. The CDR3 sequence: CASSPGQGIEKLFF. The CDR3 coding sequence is TGCGCCAGCAGCCCGGGACAGGGGATCGAAAAACTGTTTTTT.

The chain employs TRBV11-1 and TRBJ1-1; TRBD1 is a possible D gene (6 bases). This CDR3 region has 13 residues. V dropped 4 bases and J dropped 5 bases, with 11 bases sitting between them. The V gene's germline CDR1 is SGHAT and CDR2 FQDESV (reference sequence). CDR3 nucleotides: TGTGCCAGCAGCTCCAACAGGGAAACTGAAGCTTTCTTT. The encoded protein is CASSSNRETEAFF.

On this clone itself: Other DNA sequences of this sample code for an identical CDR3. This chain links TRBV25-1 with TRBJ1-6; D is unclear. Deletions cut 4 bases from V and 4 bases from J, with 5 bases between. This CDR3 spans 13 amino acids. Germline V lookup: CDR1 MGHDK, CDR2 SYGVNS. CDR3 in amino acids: CASSVSYNSPLHF. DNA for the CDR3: TGTGCCAGCAGTGTGTCTTATAATTCACCCCTCCACTTT.

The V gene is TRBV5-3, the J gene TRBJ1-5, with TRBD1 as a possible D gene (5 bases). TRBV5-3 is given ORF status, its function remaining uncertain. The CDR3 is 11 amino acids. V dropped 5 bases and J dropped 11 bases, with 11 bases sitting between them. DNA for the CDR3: TGTGCCAGAAGTGGACAATCAGCCCAGCATTTT. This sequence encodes CARSGQSAQHF.

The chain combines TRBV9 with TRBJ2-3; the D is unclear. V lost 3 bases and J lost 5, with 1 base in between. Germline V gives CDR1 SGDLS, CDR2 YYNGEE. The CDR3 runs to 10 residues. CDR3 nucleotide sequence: TGTGCCAGCAGCGGAGATACGCAGTATTTT. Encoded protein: CASSGDTQYF.

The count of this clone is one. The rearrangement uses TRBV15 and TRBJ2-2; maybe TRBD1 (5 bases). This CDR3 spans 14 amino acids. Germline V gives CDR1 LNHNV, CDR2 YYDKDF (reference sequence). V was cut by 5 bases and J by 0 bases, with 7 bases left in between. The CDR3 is CATSWGTNTGELFF. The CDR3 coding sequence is TGTGCCACCAGCTGGGGCACGAACACCGGGGAGCTGTTTTTT.

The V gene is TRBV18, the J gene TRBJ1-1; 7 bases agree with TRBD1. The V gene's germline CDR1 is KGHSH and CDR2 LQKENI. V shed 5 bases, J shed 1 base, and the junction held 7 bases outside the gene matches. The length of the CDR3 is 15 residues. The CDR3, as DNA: TGTGCCAGCTCAAACGACAGGGCCAGGAACACTGAAGCTTTCTTT. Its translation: CASSNDRARNTEAFF.

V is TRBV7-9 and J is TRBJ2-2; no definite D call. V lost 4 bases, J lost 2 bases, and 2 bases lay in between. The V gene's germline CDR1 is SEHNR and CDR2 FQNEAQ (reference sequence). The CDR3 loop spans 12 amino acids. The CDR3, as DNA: TGTGCCAGCAGCTCTAACACCGGGGAGCTGTTTTTT. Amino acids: CASSSNTGELFF.

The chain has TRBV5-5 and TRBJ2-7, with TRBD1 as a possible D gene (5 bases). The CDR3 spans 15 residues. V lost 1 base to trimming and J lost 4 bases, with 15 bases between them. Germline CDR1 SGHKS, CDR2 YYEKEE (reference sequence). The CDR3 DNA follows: TGTGCCAGCAGCTTGTTTGTAGGACAACAATACGAGCAGTACTTC. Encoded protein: CASSLFVGQQYEQYF.

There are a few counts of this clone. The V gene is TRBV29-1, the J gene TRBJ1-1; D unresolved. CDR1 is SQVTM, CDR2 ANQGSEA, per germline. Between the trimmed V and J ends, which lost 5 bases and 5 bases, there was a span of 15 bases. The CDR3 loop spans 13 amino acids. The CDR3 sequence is CSVKRELATEAFF. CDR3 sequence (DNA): TGCAGCGTTAAGCGGGAATTGGCGACTGAAGCTTTCTTT.

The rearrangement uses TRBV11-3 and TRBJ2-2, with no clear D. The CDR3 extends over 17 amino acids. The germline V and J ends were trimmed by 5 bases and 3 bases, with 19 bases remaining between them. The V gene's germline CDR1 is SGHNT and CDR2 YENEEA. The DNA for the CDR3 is TGTGCCAGCAGCCCACGAATGACCGGATGGGACACCGGGGAGCTGTTTTTT. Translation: CASSPRMTGWDTGELFF.

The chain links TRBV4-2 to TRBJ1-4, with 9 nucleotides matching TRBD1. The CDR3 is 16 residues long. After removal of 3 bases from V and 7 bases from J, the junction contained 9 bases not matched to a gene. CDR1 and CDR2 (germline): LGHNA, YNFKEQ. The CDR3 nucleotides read TGTGCCAGCAGCCAGGATACAGGGGGCACGGGTGAAAAACTGTTTTTT. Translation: CASSQDTGGTGEKLFF.

The CDR3 sequence: CASRSSSYNEQFF. DNA for the CDR3: TGTGCCAGCAGGTCGAGCTCCTACAATGAGCAGTTCTTC. The rearrangement joins TRBV6-5 to TRBJ2-1; D call uncertain. From germline, CDR1 is MNHEY and CDR2 SVGAGI. Trimming stripped 6 bases from V and 0 bases from J, with 6 bases between. The CDR3 loop spans 13 amino acids.